This T cell receptor beta chain was identified during a study of glioma-infiltrating T cells after dendritic cell vaccination. Study-level background: Autologous tumor lysate-pulsed dendritic cell vaccination was given between the early 2000s and the early 2010s. At biweekly intervals, patients got three intradermal dendritic cell vaccine injections.

Primers: 60 V beta forward and 13 J beta reverse. Using immunoSEQ multiplex PCR, the repertoire was profiled, and TCRdb retains in-frame clones only, with some absent. This sample carries fewer than 85,000 clones, roughly 90% of them seen once, and the ten largest clones take approximately 3.4%. Isocitrate dehydrogenase mutation was absent in all glioblastoma patients. The sequence was obtained from a human donor with glioblastoma. The sequences come from blood, collected before dendritic cell vaccination.

CDR3 DNA sequence: TGTGCCAGCAGTGACAGGGGGCATGGGGCCAACGTCCTGACTTTC. Protein: CASSDRGHGANVLTF. J is TRBJ2-6 and V is TRBV6-6, with 10 positions matching TRBD1. Germline trimming cut 5 bases from V and 3 bases from J; bases unmatched to any gene: 1. The CDR3 spans 15 residues. Germline CDR1 MNHNY, CDR2 SVGAGI (reference sequence).